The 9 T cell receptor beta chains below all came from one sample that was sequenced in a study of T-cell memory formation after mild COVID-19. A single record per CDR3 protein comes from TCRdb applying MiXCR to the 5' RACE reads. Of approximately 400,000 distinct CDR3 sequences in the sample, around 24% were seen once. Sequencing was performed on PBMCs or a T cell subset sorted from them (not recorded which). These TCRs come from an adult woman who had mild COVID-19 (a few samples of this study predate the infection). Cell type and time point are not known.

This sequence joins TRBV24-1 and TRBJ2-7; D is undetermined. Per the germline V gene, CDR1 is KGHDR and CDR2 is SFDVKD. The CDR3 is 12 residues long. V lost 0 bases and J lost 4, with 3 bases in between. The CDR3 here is CATSDLSYEQYF. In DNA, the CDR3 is TGTGCCACCAGTGATTTGAGTTACGAGCAGTACTTC.

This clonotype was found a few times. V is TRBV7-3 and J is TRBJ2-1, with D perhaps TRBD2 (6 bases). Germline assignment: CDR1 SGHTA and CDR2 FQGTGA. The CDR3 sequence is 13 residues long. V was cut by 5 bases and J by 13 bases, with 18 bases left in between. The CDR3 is CASSHGRREPQFF. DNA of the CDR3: TGTGCCAGCAGCCATGGGCGGAGGGAGCCACAGTTCTTC.

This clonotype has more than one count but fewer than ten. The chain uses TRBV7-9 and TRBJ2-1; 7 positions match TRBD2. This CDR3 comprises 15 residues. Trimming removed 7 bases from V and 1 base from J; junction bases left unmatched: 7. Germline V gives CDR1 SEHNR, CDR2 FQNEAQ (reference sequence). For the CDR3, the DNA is TGTGCCAGCACCCCAACTAGCGCTTCCTACAATGAGCAGTTCTTC. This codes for CASTPTSASYNEQFF.

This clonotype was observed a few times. The CDR3 spells CASSHSGSGTYEQYF. The DNA for the CDR3 is TGTGCCAGCAGCCACTCCGGGTCTGGAACCTACGAGCAGTACTTC. The chain couples TRBV7-8 to TRBJ2-7; no clear D gene. This CDR3 has 15 residues. With 5 bases removed from V and 2 bases from J, the gap between germline ends came to 16 bases. Germline V gives CDR1 SGHVS, CDR2 FQNEAQ.

CDR3 DNA sequence: TGCAGTGCCAACCCTGCGGGGAGCAATCAGCCCCAGCATTTT. This codes for CSANPAGSNQPQHF. This chain joins TRBV20-1 and TRBJ1-5; unclear D gene. CDR1 and CDR2 from the germline V gene are DFQATT and SNEGSKA (reference sequence). The CDR3 is made up of 14 amino acids. Trimming shortened V by 6 bases and J by 1 base, and 13 bases separated the two germline ends.

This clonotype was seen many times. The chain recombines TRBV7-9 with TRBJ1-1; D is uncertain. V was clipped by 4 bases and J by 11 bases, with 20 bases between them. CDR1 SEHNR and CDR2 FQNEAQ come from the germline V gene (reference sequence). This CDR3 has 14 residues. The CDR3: CASSSQSGVSGAFF. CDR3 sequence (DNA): TGTGCCAGCAGCTCACAGTCGGGAGTCTCTGGGGCTTTCTTT.

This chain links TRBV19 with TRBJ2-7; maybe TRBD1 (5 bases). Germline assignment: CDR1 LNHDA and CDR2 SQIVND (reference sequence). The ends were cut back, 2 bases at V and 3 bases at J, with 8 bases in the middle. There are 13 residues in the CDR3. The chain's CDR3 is CASSIPGYYEQYF. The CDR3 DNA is TGTGCCAGTAGTATACCAGGGTACTACGAGCAGTACTTC.

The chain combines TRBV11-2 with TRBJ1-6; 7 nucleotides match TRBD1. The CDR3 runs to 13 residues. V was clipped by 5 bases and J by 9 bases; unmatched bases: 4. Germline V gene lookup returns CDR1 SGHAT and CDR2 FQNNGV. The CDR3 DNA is TGTGCCAGCAGCGCCCCAGGGGGTTCACCCCTCCACTTT. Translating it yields CASSAPGGSPLHF.

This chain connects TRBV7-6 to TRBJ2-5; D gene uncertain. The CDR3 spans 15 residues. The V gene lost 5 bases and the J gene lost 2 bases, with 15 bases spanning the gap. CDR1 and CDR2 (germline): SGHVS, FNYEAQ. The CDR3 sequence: CASSPGIRAQETQYF. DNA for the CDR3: TGTGCCAGCAGCCCAGGTATTCGGGCGCAAGAGACCCAGTACTTC. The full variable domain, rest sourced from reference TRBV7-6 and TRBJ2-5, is GAGVSQSPRYKVTKRGQDVALRCDPISGHVSLYWYRQALGQGPEFLTYFNYEAQQDKSGLPNDRFSAERPEGSISTLTIQRTEQRDSAMYRCASSPGIRAQETQYFGPGTRLLVL.